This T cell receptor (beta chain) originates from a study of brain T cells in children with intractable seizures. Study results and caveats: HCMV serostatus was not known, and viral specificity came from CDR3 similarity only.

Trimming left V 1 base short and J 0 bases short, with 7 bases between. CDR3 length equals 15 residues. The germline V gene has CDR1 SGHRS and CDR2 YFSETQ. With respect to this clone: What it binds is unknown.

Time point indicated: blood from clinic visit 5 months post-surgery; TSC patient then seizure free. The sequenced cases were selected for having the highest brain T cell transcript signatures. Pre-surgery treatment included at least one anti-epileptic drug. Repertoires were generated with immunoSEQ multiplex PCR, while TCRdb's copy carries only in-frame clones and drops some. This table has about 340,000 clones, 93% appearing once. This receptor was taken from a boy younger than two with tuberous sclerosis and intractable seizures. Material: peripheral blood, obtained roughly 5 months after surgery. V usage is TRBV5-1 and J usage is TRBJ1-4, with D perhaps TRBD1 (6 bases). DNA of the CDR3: TGCGCCAGCAGCTTGCGGACAGCAACTAATGAAAAACTGTTTTTT. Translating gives CASSLRTATNEKLFF.